A selection of T cell receptor beta chains follows, all from one sample in a study of control samples from healthy donors and cancer patients. Profiled with immunoSEQ multiplex PCR; TCRdb holds only in-frame clones, not every one. Among around 100,000 clones listed, approximately 90% were seen once. Sequencing was performed on PBMCs. The receptors shown here come from a man aged 55-75 years with lung cancer. CDR3s include the opening cysteine and the closing phenylalanine or tryptophan. A D gene is named only where the DNA matches it firmly. Size is omitted from some rows. Given values are once, few, many or a class for expanded clones.

-	TRBV9	TRBJ2-3	-	CASSAIGGQRTDTQYF	TGTGCCAGCAGCGCCATCGGGGGACAACGCACAGATACGCAGTATTTT
-	TRBV6-6	TRBJ1-1	-	CASSYRGTDYGAFF	TGTGCCAGCAGTTACCGTGGGACCGATTATGGAGCTTTCTTT
-	TRBV7-2	TRBJ1-2	TRBD1	CASSSDRALYGYTF	TGTGCCAGCAGCTCGGACAGGGCCCTCTATGGCTACACCTTC
-	TRBV27	TRBJ1-5	TRBD1	CASSPWTGMGNQPQHF	TGTGCCAGCAGTCCCTGGACAGGGATGGGAAATCAGCCCCAGCATTTT
-	TRBV18	TRBJ2-1	-	CASSPPAGISYNEQFF	TGTGCCAGCTCACCACCGGCGGGGATCTCCTACAATGAGCAGTTCTTC
-	TRBV7-8	TRBJ2-5	TRBD1	CASSSRDREGYQETQYF	TGTGCCAGCAGCTCCCGGGACAGGGAGGGGTACCAAGAGACCCAGTACTTC
-	TRBV5-1	TRBJ2-2	TRBD1	CASSSLGKEGQGVFTGELFF	TGCGCCAGCAGCTCGTTGGGTAAAGAAGGACAGGGAGTTTTCACCGGGGAGCTGTTTTTT
-	TRBV9	TRBJ2-1	-	CASSVASSEQFF	TGTGCCAGCAGCGTAGCGTCCAGTGAGCAGTTCTTC
-	TRBV5-1	TRBJ2-5	TRBD1	CASSPGTGSRETQYF	TGCGCCAGCAGCCCGGGGACAGGATCTCGGGAGACCCAGTACTTC
-	TRBV6-5	TRBJ1-5	-	CASSPHSNQPQHF	TGTGCCAGCAGCCCCCATAGCAATCAGCCCCAGCATTTT
-	TRBV30	TRBJ2-1	-	CAWSFSQGFEQFF	TGTGCCTGGAGTTTCTCACAGGGATTTGAGCAGTTCTTC
-	TRBV29-1	TRBJ2-5	-	CSDLQLLQETQYF	TGCAGCGACCTACAGTTACTACAAGAGACCCAGTACTTC
few	TRBV2	TRBJ2-2	-	CASGAPIRGGELFF	TGTGCCAGCGGGGCCCCCATAAGGGGCGGGGAGCTGTTTTTT
-	TRBV15	TRBJ1-6	-	CATSRIKGHNSPLHF	TGTGCCACCAGCAGAATTAAAGGACATAATTCACCCCTCCACTTT
-	TRBV18	TRBJ1-2	-	CASSQAGAYYGYTF	TGTGCCAGCTCACAAGCAGGGGCCTACTATGGCTACACCTTC
-	TRBV5-5	TRBJ1-4	-	CASSSLGGRDEKLFF	TGTGCCAGCAGCTCTTTAGGGGGGAGGGATGAAAAACTGTTTTTT
once	TRBV30	TRBJ1-2	TRBD1	CAWSPSLDRGNYGYTF	TGTGCCTGGAGTCCCTCCCTTGACAGGGGAAACTATGGCTACACCTTC
-	TRBV5-1	TRBJ2-1	-	CASSLEKGNNEQFF	TGCGCCAGCAGCTTGGAAAAGGGGAACAATGAGCAGTTCTTC
once	TRBV5-1	TRBJ2-5	-	CASSWSGSSQETQYF	TGCGCCAGCAGCTGGAGCGGGTCATCTCAAGAGACCCAGTACTTC
once	TRBV3-1/TRBV3-2	TRBJ1-1	-	CASSQGLSGNPNTEAFF	TGTGCCAGCAGCCAAGGATTAAGCGGGAACCCGAACACTGAAGCTTTCTTT
-	TRBV7-9	TRBJ1-5	TRBD1	CASSRQGANQPQHF	TGTGCCAGCAGTAGACAGGGGGCCAATCAGCCCCAGCATTTT
-	TRBV7-9	TRBJ1-1	-	CASSPTTEAFF	TGTGCCAGCAGCCCTACCACTGAAGCTTTCTTT
-	TRBV5-1	TRBJ2-1	-	CASSLGAASSYNEQFF	TGCGCCAGCAGCTTGGGTGCGGCTAGCTCCTACAATGAGCAGTTCTTC
-	TRBV5-1	TRBJ2-2	TRBD2	CASKFTTSDTGELFF	TGCGCCAGCAAATTCACAACTAGCGACACCGGGGAGCTGTTTTTT
-	TRBV27	TRBJ1-6	TRBD1	CASSHPAGGSSPLHF	TGTGCCAGCAGCCACCCGGCAGGGGGGTCTTCACCCCTCCACTTT
-	TRBV6-4	TRBJ2-3	-	CASSDSPAPQDTDTQYF	TGTGCCAGCAGTGACTCTCCGGCCCCCCAAGACACAGATACGCAGTATTTT
once	TRBV9	TRBJ2-1	-	CASSVVTGVYNEQFF	TGTGCCAGCAGCGTAGTTACGGGGGTCTACAATGAGCAGTTCTTC
-	TRBV2	TRBJ1-3	-	CASRPGLSGNTIYF	TGTGCCAGCAGACCCGGGCTCTCTGGAAACACCATATATTTT
-	TRBV6-4	TRBJ1-4	-	CASSLDSNEKLFF	TGTGCCAGCAGTCTGGACAGCAATGAAAAACTGTTTTTT
-	TRBV2	TRBJ2-5	TRBD1	CASRPRQGLETQYF	TGTGCCAGCAGACCCCGACAGGGTTTAGAGACCCAGTACTTC
-	TRBV6-5	TRBJ1-3	-	CASSKGAGNTIYF	TGTGCCAGCAGTAAGGGTGCTGGAAACACCATATATTTT
-	TRBV5-4	TRBJ2-4	-	CASSLGQITGNIQYF	TGTGCCAGCAGCTTGGGGCAAATAACAGGCAACATTCAGTACTTC
-	TRBV9	TRBJ2-1	TRBD2	CASSVPGGLAGANEQFF	TGTGCCAGCAGCGTACCCGGAGGACTAGCGGGGGCTAATGAGCAGTTCTTC
-	TRBV18	TRBJ1-2	-	CASSGLYGYTF	TGTGCCAGCTCCGGGTTATATGGCTACACCTTC
-	TRBV3-1/TRBV3-2	TRBJ1-1	-	CASSRQDTLNTEAFF	TGTGCCAGCAGCCGACAGGACACATTGAACACTGAAGCTTTCTTT
-	TRBV4-1	TRBJ1-3	-	CASSLLPTAGGNSDTIYF	TGCGCCAGCAGCCTTCTACCCACCGCCGGGGGTAATTCAGACACCATATATTTT
-	TRBV5-6	TRBJ1-1	-	CASSSEGRGIVTEAFF	TGTGCCAGCAGCTCGGAGGGGCGGGGGATTGTCACTGAAGCTTTCTTT
few	TRBV6-1	TRBJ1-5	-	CASSEALGTNQPQHF	TGTGCCAGCAGTGAAGCCCTAGGGACTAATCAGCCCCAGCATTTT
-	TRBV10-3	TRBJ2-2	-	CAISVPDLSSAGELFF	TGTGCCATCAGTGTCCCCGACCTATCGAGCGCCGGGGAGCTGTTTTTT
-	TRBV24-1	TRBJ2-2	-	CATSDSGTQNTGELFF	TGTGCCACCAGTGACAGTGGGACGCAGAACACCGGGGAGCTGTTTTTT
-	TRBV6-5	TRBJ2-7	-	CASSYSEWNEQYF	TGTGCCAGCAGTTACTCAGAGTGGAACGAGCAGTACTTC
-	TRBV7-3	TRBJ1-1	-	CASSLNGNRATEAFF	TGTGCCAGCAGCTTAAATGGGAACAGGGCAACTGAAGCTTTCTTT
-	TRBV6-5	TRBJ1-4	-	CASGRTTFEKLFF	TGTGCCAGCGGTCGTACAACGTTTGAAAAACTGTTTTTT
-	TRBV6-1	TRBJ1-2	TRBD1	CASSGPGTGSLYGYTF	TGTGCCAGCAGTGGCCCCGGGACAGGGAGCCTCTATGGCTACACCTTC
-	TRBV10-1	TRBJ2-1	-	CASSVWGEQFF	TGCGCCAGCAGCGTATGGGGTGAGCAGTTCTTC
-	TRBV5-4	TRBJ2-7	-	CASSFTTGPTYEQYF	TGTGCCAGCAGCTTTACAACGGGGCCCACCTACGAGCAGTACTTC
-	TRBV10-1	TRBJ2-2	TRBD2	CASSDGGANTGELFF	TGCGCCAGCAGTGATGGGGGGGCGAACACCGGGGAGCTGTTTTTT
-	TRBV5-1	TRBJ1-3	-	CASSPLPGLSGNTIYF	TGCGCCAGCAGCCCCCTCCCCGGACTCTCTGGAAACACCATATATTTT